Listed below are T cell receptor beta chains from one sample, sequenced in a study of blood T cell repertoires in COVID-19. Clones were read by immunoSEQ multiplex PCR, and TCRdb kept only the in-frame ones, dropping some. The sample lists approximately 290,000 clones, about 89% occurring once. Sequencing input: peripheral blood. The receptors shown here come from a man between 25 and 39 years old with acute or convalescent COVID-19. Both conserved end residues are trimmed from each CDR3. Rows give clone size only sometimes, using once, few, many, or a class for an expanded clone.

>TRBV18|few|TRBJ1-6
ASSPAQRNSPLH
>TRBV15|NA|TRBJ1-5
ATSRRGPNQPQH
>TRBV5-1|once|TRBJ2-1
ASSLIAGSYNEQF
>TRBV6-4|once|TRBJ2-3
ASSGGSGSTDTQY
>TRBV5-1|few|TRBJ2-5
ASSLASRETQY
>TRBV28|once|TRBJ2-1
ASSSPGLSYNEQF
>TRBV7-8|NA|TRBJ1-1
ASSRLTRNTEAF
>TRBV7-3|NA|TRBJ2-1
ASSLNSWGQQF
>TRBV4-1|NA|TRBJ1-5
ASSQERSYRGYQPQH
>TRBV7-8|few|TRBJ2-1
ASSLSLAGGLYNEQF
>TRBV5-8|NA|TRBJ2-1
ASRLLAETYNEQF
>TRBV3-1/TRBV3-2|NA|TRBJ2-1
ASSTGLRGLHLNEQF
>TRBV12-3/TRBV12-4|once|TRBJ1-2
ASGGNYGYT
>TRBV30|NA|TRBJ1-2
AWSAGTGMFSYT
>TRBV5-5|NA|TRBJ2-1
ASTLGGPVNEQF
>TRBV18|NA|TRBJ1-1
ASSPLVGTEAF
>TRBV6-5|NA|TRBJ1-4
ASSTGDVNEKLF
>TRBV7-2|NA|TRBJ2-6
ASSLAPQGKSNVLT
>TRBV5-6|NA|TRBJ1-3
ASSRRSSGNTIY
>TRBV28|NA|TRBJ1-1
ASSLHSGGNTEAF
>TRBV11-2|NA|TRBJ2-1
ASSLRGGFNNEQF
>TRBV21-1|NA|TRBJ1-6
ASSKVQGVSNSPLH
>TRBV28|few|TRBJ1-2
ASYFSLSYGYT
>TRBV18|NA|TRBJ1-6
ASSPRTGYNSPLH